This entry describes one TCR beta chain. Antigen specificity is unknown. The PCR contained 60 Vbeta and 13 Jbeta primers. The protocol was immunoSEQ multiplex PCR, while the TCRdb copy is restricted to in-frame clones and leaves out a portion. The table includes 110,000 or so clones, roughly three quarters detected once. These data come from a study of cytomegalovirus exposure and HLA in healthy donors. General study points: Excluded: some indistinguishable V segments such as TRBV6-2 and TRBV6-3. Prediction of most subjects' HLA-A and HLA-B alleles by TCR beta sequences was reportedly accurate. The presence/absence work took it that sequencing depth was about the same across donors.

V lost 10 bases and J lost 3; bases outside the gene matches: 6. This CDR3 is 14 amino acids long. Germline-derived CDR1 and CDR2 are SGHVS and FNYEAQ. The sequencing sample was made of PBMCs. The sequence was collected from a man younger than 45 in good health and CMV-seronegative. This chain connects TRBV7-6 to TRBJ2-2; 9 bases line up with TRBD2. The DNA for the CDR3 is TGTGCCACGAGAATAGCGGGAGACACCGGGGAGCTGTTTTTT. Translating gives CATRIAGDTGELFF.